The sequence of this TCR beta chain was determined in a study of blood T cell repertoires in COVID-19. Whole-study context: Samples came from the United States, Italy and Spain, spanning acute and convalescent COVID-19. T cells, B-cell-depleted T cells, or PBMCs provided the cDNA or gDNA that served as material.

In the original analysis: Cell counts per sample came from amplifying reference gene primers. Libraries were prepared by immunoSEQ multiplex PCR; TCRdb keeps only in-frame clonotypes and omits some of them. Clonal size and the V and J genes are those of that table, whereas D and trimming came from the DNA. There are 35,000 to 50,000 clones in the sample; 90% occur only once, and about 2.8% lies in the top ten. V was clipped by 3 bases and J by 4 bases, with 12 bases between them. Germline CDR1 reads LNHDA; CDR2 reads SQIVND (reference sequence). This CDR3 spans 14 amino acids. J is TRBJ1-1 and V is TRBV19; unclear D gene. The TCR was taken from a man aged 50 to 60 with active COVID-19. The sample taken for sequencing was peripheral blood. CDR3 in DNA: TGTGCCAGTAGTATTAGCGCAGGCTTCACTGAAGCTTTCTTT. Protein sequence: CASSISAGFTEAFF.